This T cell receptor (beta chain) was captured by sequencing in a study of cytomegalovirus exposure and HLA in healthy donors. Findings of the study overall: Other equally common chains were less clonally expanded than HLA-associated TCR beta chains, a later analysis showed. Usually a TCR sequence was rare, but some public TCRs were found in many donors.

This CDR3 region has 16 residues. Germline assignment: CDR1 MDHEN and CDR2 SYDVKM. After removal of 7 bases from V and 4 bases from J, the junction contained 11 bases not matched to a gene. Healthy bone marrow donors made up the cohort. Comment on this clone: Antigen unknown.

Both 60 Vbeta primers and 13 Jbeta primers went into the PCR. Sequencing used immunoSEQ multiplex PCR; TCRdb keeps in-frame clones, though not all of them. The sample lists around 120,000 clones, about 81% occurring once. V gene TRBV28 combines with J gene TRBJ1-5, with TRBD1 matching over 9 bases. Material for sequencing was PBMCs. The TCR comes from a woman aged 40-49 years in good health and CMV-seropositive. CDR3 bases: TGTGCCAGCACCCTTCCGGGACAGGGTTTTAATCAGCCCCAGCATTTT. Protein sequence: CASTLPGQGFNQPQHF.